Below, 31 T cell receptor beta chains from the same sample are listed, as sequenced in a study of cytomegalovirus exposure and HLA in healthy donors. Using immunoSEQ multiplex PCR, the repertoire was profiled, and TCRdb retains in-frame clones only, with some absent. This table has 150,000 to 200,000 clones, 86% appearing once. Sequencing was performed on PBMCs. These receptors came from a woman aged 18-35 years in good health and CMV-seronegative.

J is TRBJ2-2 and V is TRBV5-4; maybe TRBD1 (5 bases). The CDR3 spans 14 residues. Germline V CDR1 and CDR2: SGHNT, YYREEE (reference sequence). Trimming left V 0 bases short and J 7 bases short, with 10 bases between. The CDR3 nucleotides read TGTGCCAGCAGCTTGGGGGGCATGGGCGGGGAGCTGTTTTTT. Its protein is CASSLGGMGGELFF.

In its sample, this clone was seen once. The chain employs TRBV14 and TRBJ1-2; D is ambiguous. Trimming removed 1 base at V and 8 bases at J, with 11 bases between. The CDR3 runs to 13 residues. Germline V CDR1 and CDR2: SGHDN, FVKESK. The CDR3 DNA is TGTGCCAGCAGCCAAGTGACGGGTGGCGGCTACACCTTC. It specifies CASSQVTGGGYTF.

This clone occurred once. The chain couples TRBV7-9 to TRBJ2-7, with 10 bases matching TRBD2. J lost 7 bases, V lost 1 base, and 7 bases had no gene match. This CDR3 has 15 amino acids. The germline V gene encodes CDR1 SEHNR and CDR2 FQNEAQ (reference sequence). The CDR3 DNA follows: TGTGCCAGCAGCTTAGTCCTAGCGGGAGTGGAAGAGCAGTACTTC. Protein sequence: CASSLVLAGVEEQYF.

A single count supports this clone. The chain employs TRBV30 and TRBJ2-7; D is possibly TRBD1 (6 bases). CDR1 and CDR2 (germline): GTSNPN, SVGIG (reference sequence). The CDR3 sequence is 12 residues long. Deletions cut 3 bases from V and 3 bases from J, with 9 bases between. In DNA, the CDR3 is TGTGCCTGGAGCAAAGGGGGCTACGAGCAGTACTTC. Translation gives CAWSKGGYEQYF.

This clone was found once. The chain combines TRBV19 with TRBJ2-7; 11 bases line up with TRBD1. The CDR3 loop spans 14 amino acids. Trimming cost V 5 bases and J 5 bases; bases outside gene matches: 5. Germline V lookup: CDR1 LNHDA, CDR2 SQIVND (reference sequence). This chain's CDR3 is CASSVGQGVDEQYF. DNA of the CDR3: TGTGCCAGTAGTGTGGGACAGGGGGTGGACGAGCAGTACTTC.

This rearrangement joins TRBV19 to TRBJ2-5, with D possibly matching TRBD2 (6 bases). The CDR3 has 15 amino acids. Germline V gives CDR1 LNHDA, CDR2 SQIVND (reference sequence). V was cut by 6 bases and J by 7 bases, with 21 bases left in between. CDR3 bases: TGTGCCAGTAGAAGGTCAGGCGGGATAGAGAGGACCCAGTACTTC. Protein: CASRRSGGIERTQYF.

V usage is TRBV6-1 and J usage is TRBJ1-2; D is perhaps TRBD1 (5 bases). Germline CDR1 MNHNS, CDR2 SASEGT. The CDR3 consists of 12 residues. V lost 6 bases and J lost 5, with 10 bases in between. This CDR3 reads CASSDSDYGYTF. The CDR3 DNA reads TGTGCCAGCAGCGACAGCGATTATGGCTACACCTTC.

The chain is built from TRBV30 and TRBJ2-7; TRBD2 matches at 10 bases. Looked up from germline, CDR1 is GTSNPN and CDR2 is SVGIG (reference sequence). J was trimmed by 2 bases and V by 0 bases; bases with no gene match: 10. This CDR3 has 17 residues. CDR3 DNA: TGTGCCTGGAGTGTAGCGGGAGGGGGCGATTCTCCCTACGAGCAGTACTTC. It is translated as CAWSVAGGGDSPYEQYF.

The chain carries TRBV25-1 and TRBJ1-3, with unresolved D. V lost 1 base to trimming and J lost 7 bases, with 8 bases between them. This CDR3 comprises 13 residues. CDR1 MGHDK and CDR2 SYGVNS come from the germline V gene. CDR3 sequence reads: CASSESVFNTIYF. Written as DNA, the CDR3 is TGTGCCAGCAGTGAATCAGTTTTCAACACCATATATTTT.

This clone came up once. The J gene is TRBJ2-3, the V gene TRBV6-4; TRBD2 matches 11 bases. The length of the CDR3 is 16 residues. Germline CDR1 reads MRHNA; CDR2 reads SNTAGT. The V gene end was trimmed by 2 bases and the J gene end by 1 base; junction bases not matched to a gene: 2. The CDR3 here is CASSDVLAGGTDTQYF. In DNA, the CDR3 is TGTGCCAGCAGTGACGTACTAGCGGGGGGCACAGATACGCAGTATTTT.

The rearrangement links TRBV6-1 to TRBJ1-1, with no clear D. Germline assignment: CDR1 MNHNS and CDR2 SASEGT. The CDR3 length is 17 residues. V was trimmed by 0 bases and J by 10 bases, leaving 24 bases between them. The CDR3 reads CASSEARTEGDIVGAFF. The CDR3 DNA reads TGTGCCAGCAGTGAAGCGCGTACGGAGGGCGACATAGTCGGAGCTTTCTTT.

This clone was seen only a few times. The rearrangement joins TRBV15 to TRBJ2-7; D is perhaps TRBD2 (7 bases). V lost 2 bases, J lost 6 bases, and 20 bases lay in between. CDR1 and CDR2 (germline): LNHNV, YYDKDF (reference sequence). This CDR3 region has 16 residues. CDR3 region: CATSRFGGQDRGEQYF. The CDR3, as DNA: TGTGCCACCAGCAGATTCGGGGGGCAAGATCGGGGCGAGCAGTACTTC. Based on the CDR3 plus reference TRBV15 and TRBJ2-7, the full variable domain is DAMVIQNPRYQVTQFGKPVTLSCSQTLNHNVMYWYQQKSSQAPKLLFHYYDKDFNNEADTPDNFQSRRPNTSFCFLDIRSPGLGDTAMYLCATSRFGGQDRGEQYFGPGTRLTVT.

The rearrangement links TRBV5-6 to TRBJ1-2; 8 nucleotides agree with TRBD1. CDR1 is SGHDT, CDR2 YYEEEE, per germline. V lost 2 bases and J lost 4; bases outside the gene matches: 16. The CDR3 is 18 residues long. Here the CDR3 DNA reads TGTGCCAGCAGCTTTAGGTCGGCAGGGGGCAGGAATCGCTATGGCTACACCTTC. As protein: CASSFRSAGGRNRYGYTF.

This clone was observed a few times. V gene TRBV25-1 combines with J gene TRBJ2-7, with D possibly matching TRBD1 (6 bases). The germline V gene has CDR1 MGHDK and CDR2 SYGVNS. The CDR3 spans 12 residues. Trimming took off 10 bases at V and 2 bases at J, with 12 bases between the two ends. The CDR3 loop reads CATETGAYEQYF. The CDR3, as DNA: TGTGCCACCGAGACAGGAGCCTACGAGCAGTACTTC.

The chain links TRBV9 to TRBJ2-1; TRBD1 is a possible D gene (5 bases). This CDR3 contains 15 residues. CDR1 and CDR2 (germline): SGDLS, YYNGEE. The germline V and J ends were trimmed by 1 base and 9 bases, with 17 bases remaining between them. CDR3 sequence reads: CASSVNWGGIREQFF. The CDR3 nucleotides are TGTGCCAGCAGCGTAAACTGGGGCGGAATACGTGAGCAGTTCTTC.

The V and J genes are TRBV30 and TRBJ1-5; 9 bases match TRBD1. The CDR3 length is 15 residues. J lost 5 bases, V lost 3 bases, and 8 bases had no gene match. Looked up from germline, CDR1 is GTSNPN and CDR2 is SVGIG (reference sequence). The CDR3 DNA is TGTGCCTGGAGCGATCCGGGACAGGGATATCAGCCCCAGCATTTT. It codes for CAWSDPGQGYQPQHF. Full variable domain (rest looked up from reference TRBV30 and TRBJ1-5): SQTIHQWPATLVQPVGSPLSLECTVEGTSNPNLYWYRQAAGRGLQLLFYSVGIGQISSEVPQNLSASRPQDRQFILSSKKLLLSDSGFYLCAWSDPGQGYQPQHFGDGTRLSIL.

This clone appeared a single time. The rearrangement links TRBV6-1 to TRBJ2-2; TRBD1 matches 9 bases. V trimming: 7 bases; J trimming: 6 bases; junction bases outside the gene matches: 9. The CDR3 extends over 15 amino acids. Germline-derived CDR1 and CDR2 are MNHNS and SASEGT. The CDR3 spells CASIRTGDGAGELFF. The CDR3 region has the DNA TGTGCCAGCATTAGGACAGGGGACGGGGCCGGGGAGCTGTTTTTT.

V usage is TRBV4-1 and J usage is TRBJ1-2; weak D call: TRBD1 (5 bases). This CDR3 comprises 17 residues. Trimming cost V 0 bases and J 2 bases, with 16 bases left between them. Germline V gene data show CDR1 as MGHRA and CDR2 as YSYEKL. This CDR3 is CASSQDGAGPTNYGYTF. As DNA, the CDR3 is TGCGCCAGCAGCCAAGATGGGGCGGGGCCTACCAACTATGGCTACACCTTC.

The rearrangement links TRBV9 to TRBJ2-7; 7 positions agree with TRBD2. The CDR3 spans 17 residues. Germline V gene data show CDR1 as SGDLS and CDR2 as YYNGEE. Trimming at V came to 3 bases and at J to 7 bases, leaving 19 bases not matched to a gene. The CDR3 DNA is TGTGCCAGCAGCGGACCCGATGGGGAGGGGACGCAGTATGAGCAGTACTTC. It is translated as CASSGPDGEGTQYEQYF.

V is TRBV10-3 and J is TRBJ1-2; TRBD1 is a possible D gene (5 bases). The CDR3 covers 13 residues. Germline V gives CDR1 ENHRY, CDR2 SYGVKD. The ends were cut back, 1 base at V and 8 bases at J, with 11 bases in the middle. The CDR3 DNA reads as TGTGCCATCAGTGAGTTCCCAGGGAACGGCTACACCTTC. It is translated as CAISEFPGNGYTF.

J is TRBJ2-1 and V is TRBV5-1, with TRBD2 matching 10 bases. CDR1 is SGHRS and CDR2 is YFSETQ in the germline V gene. The trim removed 0 bases at V and 2 bases at J, leaving 8 bases unmatched. CDR3 size: 18 residues. CDR3 DNA: TGCGCCAGCAGCTTGGTTGCCAGCGGGGGGGCGACCTACAATGAGCAGTTCTTC. This sequence encodes CASSLVASGGATYNEQFF. Supplemented by reference TRBV5-1 and TRBJ2-1, the full variable domain reads KAGVTQTPRYLIKTRGQQVTLSCSPISGHRSVSWYQQTPGQGLQFLFEYFSETQRNKGNFPGRFSGRQFSNSRSEMNVSTLELGDSALYLCASSLVASGGATYNEQFFGPGTRLTVL.

V is TRBV2 and J is TRBJ2-2; 8 bases match TRBD2. The CDR3 length is 14 residues. V trimming: 6 bases; J trimming: 1 base; junction bases outside the gene matches: 1. Germline V lookup: CDR1 SNHLY, CDR2 FYNNEI. CDR3 loop: CASRRGVNTGELFF. The DNA for the CDR3 is TGTGCCAGCAGGCGGGGGGTGAACACCGGGGAGCTGTTTTTT.

The V call is TRBV19, the J call TRBJ2-7, with TRBD1 matching over 7 bases. Germline V gives CDR1 LNHDA, CDR2 SQIVND (reference sequence). The V and J ends lost 6 bases and 4 bases, in that order; junction bases with no gene match: 6. The CDR3 length is 13 residues. CDR3 region: CASRSGTDYEQYF. Written as DNA, the CDR3 is TGTGCCAGTAGGTCCGGGACAGATTACGAGCAGTACTTC.

The CDR3 region is CASSAGPYNSPLHF. CDR3 DNA: TGTGCCAGCAGTGCGGGACCATATAATTCACCCCTCCACTTT. This chain links TRBV6-5 with TRBJ1-6, with D perhaps TRBD1 (5 bases). Germline V gene lookup returns CDR1 MNHEY and CDR2 SVGAGI. V lost 5 bases, J lost 4 bases, and 9 bases lay in between. CDR3 length equals 14 residues.

The chain has TRBV4-1 and TRBJ2-5, with TRBD2 matching 13 bases. Trimming removed 0 bases from V and 4 bases from J; junction bases left unmatched: 2. CDR1 is MGHRA and CDR2 is YSYEKL in the germline V gene. The CDR3 has 16 residues. CDR3 nucleotide sequence: TGCGCCAGCAGCCAAGAGGGACTAGCGGGAAGAGAGACCCAGTACTTC. Amino acids: CASSQEGLAGRETQYF.

The V call is TRBV10-3, the J call TRBJ2-3, with TRBD2 matching 7 bases. V lost 4 bases to trimming and J lost 2 bases; unmatched junction nucleotides: 12. CDR1 is ENHRY, CDR2 SYGVKD, per germline. The CDR3 length is 17 residues. The CDR3 DNA sequence: TGTGCCATCAGTGGAACTCGTGTGCGGGAGCACACAGATACGCAGTATTTT. Amino acid sequence: CAISGTRVREHTDTQYF.

In its sample, this clone was seen a few times. The chain is built from TRBV19 and TRBJ2-7, with a tentative D call TRBD2 (5 bases). In germline, CDR1 is LNHDA, CDR2 SQIVND (reference sequence). The CDR3 is 13 residues long. V lost 7 bases, J lost 2 bases, and 12 bases lay in between. The CDR3 reads CASKGGGPYEQYF. The CDR3, as DNA: TGTGCCAGTAAAGGAGGAGGTCCCTACGAGCAGTACTTC.

This clone has more than one count but fewer than ten. The chain has TRBV7-9 and TRBJ2-7, with TRBD1 identical over 7 bases. The CDR3 loop spans 14 amino acids. Germline V CDR1 and CDR2: SEHNR, FQNEAQ (reference sequence). V lost 5 bases and J lost 2; bases outside the gene matches: 6. Written as DNA, the CDR3 is TGTGCCAGCAGCCGCCGGGACAGACCCTACGAGCAGTACTTC. This encodes CASSRRDRPYEQYF. The whole variable domain, filled in from reference TRBV7-9 and TRBJ2-7, reads DTGVSQNPRHKITKRGQNVTFRCDPISEHNRLYWYRQTLGQGPEFLTYFQNEAQLEKSRLLSDRFSAERPKGSFSTLEIQRTEQGDSAMYLCASSRRDRPYEQYFGPGTRLTVT.

This chain connects TRBV27 to TRBJ2-1, with 9 positions matching TRBD1. Germline values: CDR1 MNHEY, CDR2 SMNVEV (reference sequence). This CDR3 has 15 residues. V lost 2 bases and J lost 2; bases outside the gene matches: 1. This CDR3 is CASSLTGGPYNEQFF. The CDR3 DNA sequence: TGTGCCAGCAGTTTAACAGGGGGCCCCTACAATGAGCAGTTCTTC.

The chain uses TRBV18 and TRBJ1-2, with 9 positions matching TRBD1. This CDR3 contains 15 residues. V lost 3 bases to trimming and J lost 8 bases; unmatched junction nucleotides: 10. The germline CDR1 and CDR2 sequences are KGHSH and LQKENI. The CDR3 DNA reads TGTGCCAGCTCACCTAACCTACAGGGGGCGGAGGGCTACACCTTC. Translated: CASSPNLQGAEGYTF.

The J gene is TRBJ2-3, the V gene TRBV7-9, with 8 bases matching TRBD2. The length of the CDR3 is 15 residues. V shed 3 bases, J shed 0 bases, and the junction held 2 bases outside the gene matches. Germline V gives CDR1 SEHNR, CDR2 FQNEAQ (reference sequence). The CDR3 spells CASSFSGASTDTQYF. The DNA for the CDR3 is TGTGCCAGCAGCTTTAGCGGGGCCAGCACAGATACGCAGTATTTT.